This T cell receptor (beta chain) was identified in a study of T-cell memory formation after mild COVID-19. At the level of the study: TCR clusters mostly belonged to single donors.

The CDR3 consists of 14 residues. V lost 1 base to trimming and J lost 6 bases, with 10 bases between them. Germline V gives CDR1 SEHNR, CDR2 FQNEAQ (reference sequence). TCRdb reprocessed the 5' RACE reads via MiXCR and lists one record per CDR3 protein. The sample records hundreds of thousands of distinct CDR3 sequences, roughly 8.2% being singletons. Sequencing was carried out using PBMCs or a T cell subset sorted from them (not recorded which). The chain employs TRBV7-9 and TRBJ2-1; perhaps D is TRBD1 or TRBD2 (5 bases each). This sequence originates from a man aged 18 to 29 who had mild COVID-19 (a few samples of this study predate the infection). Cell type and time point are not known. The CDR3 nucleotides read TGTGCCAGCAGCTTAGGAGGGGTCGGCAATGAGCAGTTCTTC. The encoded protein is CASSLGGVGNEQFF.